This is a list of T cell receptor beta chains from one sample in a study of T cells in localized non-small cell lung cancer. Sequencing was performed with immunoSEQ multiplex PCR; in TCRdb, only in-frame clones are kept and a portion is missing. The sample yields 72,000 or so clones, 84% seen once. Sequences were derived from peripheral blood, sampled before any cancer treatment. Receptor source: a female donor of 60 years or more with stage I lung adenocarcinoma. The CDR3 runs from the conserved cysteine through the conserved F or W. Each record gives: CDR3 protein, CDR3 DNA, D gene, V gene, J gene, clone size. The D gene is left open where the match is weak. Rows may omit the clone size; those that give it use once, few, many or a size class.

cdr3_aa: CASKSQGNEQFF
cdr3_nt: TGTGCCAGCAAGTCACAGGGCAATGAGCAGTTCTTC
d_call: -
v_call: TRBV2
j_call: TRBJ2-1
clone_size: once

cdr3_aa: CASRTHTGSGTEAFF
cdr3_nt: TGTGCCAGCAGAACACATACAGGGTCGGGCACTGAAGCTTTCTTT
d_call: -
v_call: TRBV7-8
j_call: TRBJ1-1
clone_size: -

cdr3_aa: CASSPGDSEAQPQHF
cdr3_nt: TGCGCCAGCAGCCCGGGGGACAGTGAAGCTCAGCCCCAGCATTTT
d_call: TRBD1
v_call: TRBV5-1
j_call: TRBJ1-5
clone_size: -

cdr3_aa: CASSLSRNTEAFF
cdr3_nt: TGTGCCAGCAGTTTAAGCCGGAACACTGAAGCTTTCTTT
d_call: -
v_call: TRBV27
j_call: TRBJ1-1
clone_size: once

cdr3_aa: CASSLSTGVGEQYF
cdr3_nt: TGTGCCAGCAGCTTATCTACCGGGGTGGGGGAGCAGTACTTC
d_call: -
v_call: TRBV5-6
j_call: TRBJ2-7
clone_size: -

cdr3_aa: CASRKAGVPYEQYF
cdr3_nt: TGTGCCAGTAGAAAGGCAGGGGTTCCCTACGAGCAGTACTTC
d_call: -
v_call: TRBV19
j_call: TRBJ2-7
clone_size: -

cdr3_aa: CASSEASQGGKGEQYF
cdr3_nt: TGTGCCAGCAGTGAAGCGAGTCAGGGGGGTAAGGGCGAGCAGTACTTC
d_call: -
v_call: TRBV2
j_call: TRBJ2-7
clone_size: -

cdr3_aa: CASSRTQRTGGDEKLFF
cdr3_nt: TGTGCCAGCAGCCGGACCCAAAGGACAGGGGGGGATGAAAAACTGTTTTTT
d_call: TRBD1
v_call: TRBV2
j_call: TRBJ1-4
clone_size: once

cdr3_aa: CASSAGGGGAKNIQYF
cdr3_nt: TGTGCCAGCAGCGCGGGTGGAGGGGGGGCCAAAAACATTCAGTACTTC
d_call: -
v_call: TRBV7-6
j_call: TRBJ2-4
clone_size: -

cdr3_aa: CASSFGQPLNEKLFF
cdr3_nt: TGTGCCAGCAGTTTCGGACAGCCCTTGAATGAAAAACTGTTTTTT
d_call: -
v_call: TRBV6-5
j_call: TRBJ1-4
clone_size: -

cdr3_aa: CASSLQPGVGYTF
cdr3_nt: TGTGCCAGCAGCTTACAACCAGGGGTGGGCTACACCTTC
d_call: -
v_call: TRBV7-3
j_call: TRBJ1-2
clone_size: -

cdr3_aa: CASSLVSGSSYNEQFF
cdr3_nt: TGTGCCAGCAGCTTAGTTAGCGGGAGCTCCTACAATGAGCAGTTCTTC
d_call: TRBD2
v_call: TRBV7-9
j_call: TRBJ2-1
clone_size: -

cdr3_aa: CASSLLAGTYNEQFF
cdr3_nt: TGTGCCAGCAGCTTACTAGCGGGGACCTACAATGAGCAGTTCTTC
d_call: TRBD2
v_call: TRBV6-1
j_call: TRBJ2-1
clone_size: -

cdr3_aa: CASSAGLAYNEQFF
cdr3_nt: TGTGCCAGCTCCGCGGGACTAGCCTACAATGAGCAGTTCTTC
d_call: TRBD2
v_call: TRBV18
j_call: TRBJ2-1
clone_size: -

cdr3_aa: CASSSQGAGQPQHF
cdr3_nt: TGTGCCAGCAGCTCACAGGGGGCTGGACAGCCCCAGCATTTT
d_call: TRBD1
v_call: TRBV7-2
j_call: TRBJ1-5
clone_size: -

cdr3_aa: CASSQASGWPYEQYF
cdr3_nt: TGTGCCAGCTCACAGGCCAGCGGTTGGCCCTACGAGCAGTACTTC
d_call: -
v_call: TRBV18
j_call: TRBJ2-7
clone_size: -

cdr3_aa: CASSQDWNYEQYF
cdr3_nt: TGTGCCAGCAGCCAAGATTGGAACTACGAGCAGTACTTC
d_call: -
v_call: TRBV14
j_call: TRBJ2-7
clone_size: -

cdr3_aa: CASSQIPRIYEQYF
cdr3_nt: TGCGCCAGCAGTCAAATTCCCAGAATCTACGAGCAGTACTTC
d_call: -
v_call: TRBV23-1
j_call: TRBJ2-7
clone_size: -

cdr3_aa: CASSLLEGSVGYTF
cdr3_nt: TGTGCCAGCAGTCTCCTTGAGGGGTCGGTTGGCTACACCTTC
d_call: -
v_call: TRBV6-6
j_call: TRBJ1-2
clone_size: few

cdr3_aa: CASSSRSSYEQYF
cdr3_nt: TGCGCCAGCAGCTCACGCAGCTCCTACGAGCAGTACTTC
d_call: -
v_call: TRBV5-1
j_call: TRBJ2-7
clone_size: -